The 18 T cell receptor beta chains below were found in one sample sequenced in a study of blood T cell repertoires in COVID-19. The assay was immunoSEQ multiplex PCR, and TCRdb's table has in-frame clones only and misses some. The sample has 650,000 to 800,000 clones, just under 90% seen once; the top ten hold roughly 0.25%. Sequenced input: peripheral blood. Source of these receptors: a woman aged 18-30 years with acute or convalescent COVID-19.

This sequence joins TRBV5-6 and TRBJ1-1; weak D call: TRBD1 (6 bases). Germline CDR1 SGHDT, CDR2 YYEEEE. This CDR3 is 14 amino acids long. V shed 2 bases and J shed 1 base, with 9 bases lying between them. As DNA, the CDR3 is TGTGCCAGCAGCTTTCAGGGGAAGAACACTGAAGCTTTCTTT. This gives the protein CASSFQGKNTEAFF.

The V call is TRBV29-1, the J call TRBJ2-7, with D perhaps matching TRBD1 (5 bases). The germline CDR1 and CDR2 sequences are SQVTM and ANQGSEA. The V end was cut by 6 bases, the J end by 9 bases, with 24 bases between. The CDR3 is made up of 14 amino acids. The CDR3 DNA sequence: TGCAGCGTCGAGCTACAGGCCGCCTTCCGCTGGCAGTACTTC. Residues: CSVELQAAFRWQYF.

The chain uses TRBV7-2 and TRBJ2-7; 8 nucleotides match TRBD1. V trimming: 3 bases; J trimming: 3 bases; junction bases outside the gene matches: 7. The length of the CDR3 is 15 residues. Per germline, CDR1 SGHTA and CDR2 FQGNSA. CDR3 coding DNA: TGTGCCAGCAGCTTTAGAGTACAGGGGGTCTACGAGCAGTACTTC. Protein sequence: CASSFRVQGVYEQYF.

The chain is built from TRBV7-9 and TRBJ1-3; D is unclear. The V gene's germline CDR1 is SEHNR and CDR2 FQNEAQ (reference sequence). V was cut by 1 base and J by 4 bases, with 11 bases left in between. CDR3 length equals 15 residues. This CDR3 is CASSLVGVEGNTIYF. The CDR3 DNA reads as TGTGCCAGCAGCTTAGTCGGGGTGGAGGGAAACACCATATATTTT.

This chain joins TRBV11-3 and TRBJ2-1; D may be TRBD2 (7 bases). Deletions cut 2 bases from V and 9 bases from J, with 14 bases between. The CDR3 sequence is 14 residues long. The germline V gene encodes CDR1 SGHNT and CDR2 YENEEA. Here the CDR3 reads CASSLFGGAREQFF. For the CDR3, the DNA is TGTGCCAGCAGCTTATTTGGGGGGGCCCGTGAGCAGTTCTTC.

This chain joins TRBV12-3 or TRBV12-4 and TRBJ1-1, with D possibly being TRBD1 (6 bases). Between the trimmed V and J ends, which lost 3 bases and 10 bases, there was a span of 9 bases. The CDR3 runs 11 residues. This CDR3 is CASSLDSRAFF. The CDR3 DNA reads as TGTGCCAGCAGTTTGGACAGCAGAGCTTTCTTT.

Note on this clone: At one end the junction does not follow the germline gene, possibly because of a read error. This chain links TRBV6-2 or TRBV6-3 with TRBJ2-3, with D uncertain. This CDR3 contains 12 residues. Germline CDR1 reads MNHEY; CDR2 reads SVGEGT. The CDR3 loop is CASSYGTYTQYF. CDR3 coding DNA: TGTGCCAGCAGTTACGGCACATATACGCAGTATTTT.

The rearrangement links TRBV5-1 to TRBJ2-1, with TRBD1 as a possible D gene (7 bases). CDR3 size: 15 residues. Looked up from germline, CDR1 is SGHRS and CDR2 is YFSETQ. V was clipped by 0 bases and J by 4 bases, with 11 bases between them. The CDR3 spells CASSLVEGAYNEQFF. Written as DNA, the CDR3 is TGCGCCAGCAGCTTGGTGGAGGGGGCGTACAATGAGCAGTTCTTC.

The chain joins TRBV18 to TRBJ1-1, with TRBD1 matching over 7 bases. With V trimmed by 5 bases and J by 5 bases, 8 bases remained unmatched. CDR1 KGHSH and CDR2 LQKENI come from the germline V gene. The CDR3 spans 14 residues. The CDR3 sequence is CASSDQGVGTEAFF. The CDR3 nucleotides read TGTGCCAGCTCAGACCAGGGGGTAGGAACTGAAGCTTTCTTT.

The CDR3 region has the DNA TGCGCCAGCAGCATTTCCGGGACAGGGTGGGGTAACTATGGCTACACCTTC. Amino acid sequence: CASSISGTGWGNYGYTF. The chain combines TRBV5-1 with TRBJ1-2; 9 bases are a match to TRBD1. J gave up 1 base and V 4 bases, and 11 bases lay outside the gene matches. Looked up from germline, CDR1 is SGHRS and CDR2 is YFSETQ. CDR3 length: 17 residues.

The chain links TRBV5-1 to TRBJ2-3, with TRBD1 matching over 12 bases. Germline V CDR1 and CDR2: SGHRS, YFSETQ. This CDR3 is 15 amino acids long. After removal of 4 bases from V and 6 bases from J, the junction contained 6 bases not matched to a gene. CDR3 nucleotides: TGCGCCAGCAGCCTCCGGGACAGGGGGCTGGATACGCAGTATTTT. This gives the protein CASSLRDRGLDTQYF.

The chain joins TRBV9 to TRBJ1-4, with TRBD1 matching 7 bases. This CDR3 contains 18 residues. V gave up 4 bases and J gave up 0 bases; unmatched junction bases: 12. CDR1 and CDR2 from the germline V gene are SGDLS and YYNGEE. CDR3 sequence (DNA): TGTGCCAGCAGCTCAGGGGGTTCGCCCCGTGCAACTAATGAAAAACTGTTTTTT. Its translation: CASSSGGSPRATNEKLFF.

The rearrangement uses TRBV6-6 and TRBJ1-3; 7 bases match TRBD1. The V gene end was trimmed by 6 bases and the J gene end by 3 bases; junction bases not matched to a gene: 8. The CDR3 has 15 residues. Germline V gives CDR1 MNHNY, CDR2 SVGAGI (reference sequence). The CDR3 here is CASSPTGNGGNTIYF. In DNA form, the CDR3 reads TGTGCCAGCAGCCCGACAGGGAACGGTGGAAACACCATATATTTT.

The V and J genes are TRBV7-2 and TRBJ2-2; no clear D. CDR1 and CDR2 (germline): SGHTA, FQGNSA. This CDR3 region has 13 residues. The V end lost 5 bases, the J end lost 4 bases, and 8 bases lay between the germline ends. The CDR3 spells CASSKAGTGELFF. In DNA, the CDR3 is TGTGCCAGCAGCAAAGCCGGCACCGGGGAGCTGTTTTTT.

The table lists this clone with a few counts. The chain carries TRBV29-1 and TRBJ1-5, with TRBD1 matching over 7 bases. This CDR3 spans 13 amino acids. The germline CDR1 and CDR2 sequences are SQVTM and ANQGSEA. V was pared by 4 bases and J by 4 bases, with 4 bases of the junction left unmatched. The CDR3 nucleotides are TGCAGCGTTGCAACAGGGGTAAATCAGCCCCAGCATTTT. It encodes CSVATGVNQPQHF. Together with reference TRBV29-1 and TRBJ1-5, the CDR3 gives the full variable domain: SAVISQKPSRDICQRGTSLTIQCQVDSQVTMMFWYRQQPGQSLTLIATANQGSEATYESGFVIDKFPISRPNLTFSTLTVSNMSPEDSSIYLCSVATGVNQPQHFGDGTRLSIL.

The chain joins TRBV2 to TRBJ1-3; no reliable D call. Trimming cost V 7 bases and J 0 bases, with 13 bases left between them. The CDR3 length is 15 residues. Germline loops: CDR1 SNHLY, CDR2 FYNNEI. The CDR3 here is CASNRQAASGNTIYF. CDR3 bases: TGTGCCAGCAATCGTCAGGCAGCCTCTGGAAACACCATATATTTT.

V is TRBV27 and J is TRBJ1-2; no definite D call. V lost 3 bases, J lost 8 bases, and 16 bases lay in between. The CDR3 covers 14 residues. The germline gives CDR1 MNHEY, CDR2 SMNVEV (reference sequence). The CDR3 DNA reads TGTGCCAGCAGTTTGGGCAGGTGGGGAGGGGGCTACACCTTC. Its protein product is CASSLGRWGGGYTF.

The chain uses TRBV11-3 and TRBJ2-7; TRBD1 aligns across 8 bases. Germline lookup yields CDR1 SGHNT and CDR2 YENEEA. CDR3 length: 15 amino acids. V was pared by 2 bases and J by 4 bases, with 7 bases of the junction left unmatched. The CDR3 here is CASSLRAGGVYEQYF. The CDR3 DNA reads TGTGCCAGCAGCTTACGGGCAGGGGGCGTGTACGAGCAGTACTTC. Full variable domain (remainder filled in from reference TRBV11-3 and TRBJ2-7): EAGVVQSPRYKIIEKKQPVAFWCNPISGHNTLYWYLQNLGQGPELLIRYENEEAVDDSQLPKDRFSAERLKGVDSTLKIQPAELGDSAVYLCASSLRAGGVYEQYFGPGTRLTVT.